Presented here are 18 T cell receptor beta chains from one specimen sequenced in a study of long-term antiretroviral therapy in people with HIV (dated by TCRdb to 2022 to 2024). The immunoSEQ hsTCRB v3.0 assay was used at survey level resolution for TRB variable region sequencing. TCRdb limited this immuneACCESS table to in-frame rearrangements with V and J called. A share of clones is missing; checked studies link under half to unresolved V genes, and the rest is unexplained. This sample comprises some 25,000 clones, about four fifths of them detected only once. The ten biggest clones cover approximately 5.6% of the sample. Material: unsorted PBMCs, obtained 0.7 years before starting antiretroviral therapy. Source of these receptors: a man aged 25-40 years with HIV.

This rearrangement joins TRBV6-5 to TRBJ2-2, with D possibly matching TRBD2 (6 bases). The CDR3 is 14 residues long. V dropped 2 bases and J dropped 6 bases, with 10 bases sitting between them. The germline gives CDR1 MNHEY, CDR2 SVGAGI. The CDR3 DNA sequence: TGTGCCAGCAGTTACGGGGGGAGTCCCGGGGAGCTGTTTTTT. Its protein is CASSYGGSPGELFF.

This clone was observed once. The CDR3 bases are TGTGCCAGCAGTTTCAGGGGGGCATGGGAGACCCAGTACTTC. As protein: CASSFRGAWETQYF. This chain connects TRBV27 to TRBJ2-5; a weak D match, TRBD1 (7 bases). The V end lost 3 bases, the J end lost 5 bases, and 13 bases lay between the germline ends. This CDR3 spans 14 amino acids. Germline values: CDR1 MNHEY, CDR2 SMNVEV (reference sequence).

This clone has only a few counts. V gene TRBV19 combines with J gene TRBJ2-7, with D tentatively TRBD2 (5 bases). V lost 9 bases and J lost 6, with 18 bases in between. Germline-derived CDR1 and CDR2 are LNHDA and SQIVND (reference sequence). The CDR3 is 13 amino acids. The CDR3: CASSLFGGSEQYF. The CDR3 nucleotides are TGTGCCAGCTCCCTCTTTGGAGGAAGCGAGCAGTACTTC. Based on the CDR3 plus reference TRBV19 and TRBJ2-7, the full variable domain is DGGITQSPKYLFRKEGQNVTLSCEQNLNHDAMYWYRQDPGQGLRLIYYSQIVNDFQKGDIAEGYSVSREKKESFPLTVTSAQKNPTAFYLCASSLFGGSEQYFGPGTRLTVT.

The rearrangement joins TRBV11-2 to TRBJ2-7; no reliable D call. V was cut by 4 bases and J by 4 bases, with 8 bases left in between. This CDR3 region has 12 residues. Germline values: CDR1 SGHAT, CDR2 FQNNGV. CDR3: CASSWDRYEQYF. The CDR3, as DNA: TGTGCCAGCAGCTGGGATCGATACGAGCAGTACTTC. Full variable domain (remainder filled in from reference TRBV11-2 and TRBJ2-7): EAGVAQSPRYKIIEKRQSVAFWCNPISGHATLYWYQQILGQGPKLLIQFQNNGVVDDSQLPKDRFSAERLKGVDSTLKIQPAKLEDSAVYLCASSWDRYEQYFGPGTRLTVT.

The chain joins TRBV28 to TRBJ1-5, with D possibly matching TRBD1 (5 bases). CDR3 length equals 15 residues. With 3 bases removed from V and 3 bases from J, the gap between germline ends came to 12 bases. CDR1 and CDR2 from the germline V gene are MDHEN and SYDVKM. DNA for the CDR3: TGTGCCAGCAGTTTGAGAGGGACCTACAATCAGCCCCAGCATTTT. Its protein product is CASSLRGTYNQPQHF.

The chain combines TRBV28 with TRBJ1-6; TRBD1 matches at 9 bases. V was clipped by 3 bases and J by 2 bases; unmatched bases: 5. The CDR3 runs to 17 residues. Germline CDR1 and CDR2: MDHEN and SYDVKM. The DNA for the CDR3 is TGTGCCAGCAGTTTGTCACAGGGGGCAACCTATAATTCACCCCTCCACTTT. It translates to CASSLSQGATYNSPLHF.

The chain is built from TRBV5-1 and TRBJ2-1; D is possibly TRBD1 or TRBD2 (7 bases each). V was shortened by 4 bases and J by 0 bases, with 23 bases between the two germline ends. Germline values: CDR1 SGHRS, CDR2 YFSETQ. The CDR3 spans 19 residues. The CDR3 DNA reads as TGCGCCAGCAGCCCCAGTCCAGGGGGGGTAGGGAACTCCTACAATGAGCAGTTCTTC. Its translation is CASSPSPGGVGNSYNEQFF.

V usage is TRBV15 and J usage is TRBJ1-5; D is unclear. Germline values: CDR1 LNHNV, CDR2 YYDKDF (reference sequence). Trimming cost V 5 bases and J 1 base, with 12 bases left between them. The CDR3 contains 15 residues. The CDR3 sequence: CATSGEIWSNQPQHF. The CDR3 bases are TGTGCCACCAGCGGTGAGATATGGAGCAATCAGCCCCAGCATTTT. The entire variable domain, with the rest obtained from reference TRBV15 and TRBJ1-5, is as follows: DAMVIQNPRYQVTQFGKPVTLSCSQTLNHNVMYWYQQKSSQAPKLLFHYYDKDFNNEADTPDNFQSRRPNTSFCFLDIRSPGLGDTAMYLCATSGEIWSNQPQHFGDGTRLSIL.

The gene calls are TRBV27 and TRBJ2-1; 9 nucleotides line up with TRBD2. Germline trimming cut 3 bases from V and 2 bases from J; bases unmatched to any gene: 8. CDR1 is MNHEY, CDR2 SMNVEV, per germline (reference sequence). The CDR3 is 17 amino acids. This CDR3 reads CASSFTRLAGTYNEQFF. The CDR3, as DNA: TGTGCCAGCAGTTTCACGAGGCTAGCGGGGACCTACAATGAGCAGTTCTTC.

The chain couples TRBV4-1 to TRBJ2-7; weak D call: TRBD2 (5 bases). Trimming removed 1 base from V and 2 bases from J, with 21 bases in between. CDR1 and CDR2 from the germline V gene are MGHRA and YSYEKL. CDR3 length: 18 amino acids. CDR3 amino acids: CASSQVLPLEGQTYEQYF. The CDR3 DNA is TGCGCCAGCAGCCAAGTCTTGCCGTTAGAGGGCCAAACCTACGAGCAGTACTTC.

The chain carries TRBV2 and TRBJ1-2; D remains unclear. The CDR3 spans 12 residues. V gave up 3 bases and J gave up 5 bases, with 7 bases separating them. From germline, CDR1 is SNHLY and CDR2 FYNNEI. DNA for the CDR3: TGTGCCAGCAGTGATATGTGGTATGGCTACACCTTC. Encoded protein: CASSDMWYGYTF.

This clone was found once. The chain carries TRBV7-9 and TRBJ1-1; tentative D call: TRBD1 (6 bases). Trimming shortened V by 0 bases and J by 1 base, and 12 bases separated the two germline ends. This CDR3 region has 16 residues. Germline V gene lookup returns CDR1 SEHNR and CDR2 FQNEAQ (reference sequence). The CDR3 region is CASSLANPTGNTEAFF. In DNA form, the CDR3 reads TGTGCCAGCAGCTTAGCCAACCCGACAGGGAACACTGAAGCTTTCTTT.

The chain uses TRBV28 and TRBJ2-5; TRBD2 might be the D (6 bases). The CDR3 sequence is 14 residues long. Trimming removed 6 bases at V and 9 bases at J, with 20 bases between. Germline V gene lookup returns CDR1 MDHEN and CDR2 SYDVKM. The CDR3 DNA follows: TGTGCCAGCAGGTCCCGGGACTGGGAGAGGGCCCAGTACTTC. Its translation is CASRSRDWERAQYF.

The sample holds a few counts of this clone. This rearrangement joins TRBV5-5 to TRBJ1-2, with D unresolved. V lost 4 bases and J lost 2, with 12 bases in between. The CDR3 is 14 amino acids. CDR1 is SGHKS, CDR2 YYEKEE, per germline (reference sequence). CDR3 DNA sequence: TGTGCCAGCAGCCTCCGGGCCGGGAACTATGGCTACACCTTC. Residues: CASSLRAGNYGYTF.

The rearrangement links TRBV30 to TRBJ2-3; D is possibly TRBD2 (5 bases). This CDR3 region has 14 residues. V lost 3 bases, J lost 4 bases, and 14 bases lay in between. Germline V gene lookup returns CDR1 GTSNPN and CDR2 SVGIG (reference sequence). The DNA of the CDR3 is TGTGCCTGGAGGGCGATCGGGAATGCAGATACGCAGTATTTT. Encoded protein: CAWRAIGNADTQYF.

The V call is TRBV28, the J call TRBJ1-1; perhaps TRBD1 as D (5 bases). V was clipped by 5 bases and J by 3 bases, with 13 bases between them. Germline values: CDR1 MDHEN, CDR2 SYDVKM. The CDR3 is made up of 14 amino acids. The CDR3 sequence: CASSLTVEHTEAFF. In DNA form, the CDR3 reads TGTGCCAGCAGTCTGACAGTTGAACACACTGAAGCTTTCTTT.

The chain employs TRBV6-5 and TRBJ2-7; TRBD1 or TRBD2 may be the D gene (5 bases each). Between the trimmed V and J ends, which lost 2 bases and 2 bases, there was a span of 16 bases. Germline CDR1 MNHEY, CDR2 SVGAGI. The CDR3 runs to 16 residues. In DNA, the CDR3 is TGTGCCAGCAGTTACCCGACCTGGGACGGAACCTACGAGCAGTACTTC. Residues: CASSYPTWDGTYEQYF.

V gene TRBV30 combines with J gene TRBJ1-4; unclear D gene. CDR3 length: 13 amino acids. CDR1 and CDR2 (germline): GTSNPN, SVGIG (reference sequence). Between the trimmed V and J ends, which lost 4 bases and 8 bases, there was a span of 14 bases. CDR3 residues: CAWIRGSGEKLFF. The CDR3 DNA is TGTGCCTGGATTCGAGGTTCAGGAGAAAAACTGTTTTTT.